Following are 8 T cell receptor beta chains from one sample sequenced in a study of T-cell memory formation after mild COVID-19. TCRdb itself ran the 5' RACE reads through MiXCR, one entry per CDR3 protein. The table includes about 88,000 distinct CDR3 sequences, approximately 25% detected once. The sample comprised PBMCs or a T cell subset sorted from them (not recorded which). The receptors here all came from a man younger than 35 who had mild COVID-19 (a few samples of this study predate the infection). Cell type and time point are not known.

V is TRBV7-9 and J is TRBJ1-1, with 11 bases identical to TRBD1. This CDR3 is 17 amino acids long. V shed 5 bases, J shed 4 bases, and the junction held 12 bases outside the gene matches. CDR1 is SEHNR and CDR2 is FQNEAQ in the germline V gene (reference sequence). The CDR3, as DNA: TGTGCCAGCAGCACAGGGACAGGGGGTTTCGCCGGCACTGAAGCTTTCTTT. As protein: CASSTGTGGFAGTEAFF. The entire variable domain, with the rest obtained from reference TRBV7-9 and TRBJ1-1, is as follows: DTGVSQNPRHKITKRGQNVTFRCDPISEHNRLYWYRQTLGQGPEFLTYFQNEAQLEKSRLLSDRFSAERPKGSFSTLEIQRTEQGDSAMYLCASSTGTGGFAGTEAFFGQGTRLTVV.

This sequence joins TRBV28 and TRBJ2-1; D call uncertain. This CDR3 is built from 16 residues. Germline CDR1 reads MDHEN; CDR2 reads SYDVKM. The V end was cut by 3 bases, the J end by 6 bases, with 18 bases between. The CDR3 loop is CASSFVQFKTSNEQFF. The CDR3 bases are TGTGCCAGCAGTTTCGTACAGTTCAAAACCAGCAATGAGCAGTTCTTC.

This chain links TRBV12-3 or TRBV12-4 with TRBJ2-1, with D possibly TRBD1 on 5 matching bases. The V end lost 3 bases, the J end lost 4 bases, and 7 bases lay between the germline ends. The CDR3 spans 13 residues. CDR3: CASSFQGYNEQFF. The DNA of the CDR3 is TGTGCCAGCAGTTTTCAGGGTTACAATGAGCAGTTCTTC.

J is TRBJ2-5 and V is TRBV27; either TRBD1 or TRBD2 may fit D (5 bases each). This CDR3 is built from 12 residues. Germline values: CDR1 MNHEY, CDR2 SMNVEV (reference sequence). Trimming left V 0 bases short and J 9 bases short, with 8 bases between. CDR3 nucleotides: TGTGCCAGCAGTTTATCGGGGGAGTCCCAGTACTTC. This translates into CASSLSGESQYF.

In this sample, this clonotype turned up a few times. The gene calls are TRBV7-6 and TRBJ1-5; 8 bases agree with TRBD1. CDR3 size: 14 residues. The junction had 5 bases not matched to a gene; V was cut back by 5 bases and J by 5 bases. Germline CDR1 is SGHVS and CDR2 is FNYEAQ. This CDR3 reads CASSLGTGDQPQHF. The CDR3 nucleotides read TGTGCCAGCAGCCTAGGGACAGGAGATCAGCCCCAGCATTTT.

The chain employs TRBV12-3 or TRBV12-4 and TRBJ2-4; TRBD2 aligns across 8 bases. J gave up 13 bases and V 4 bases, and 6 bases lay outside the gene matches. The CDR3 is 12 residues long. The DNA of the CDR3 is TGTGCCAGCAGTTCCGGGGGGGTAGAACAGTACTTC. Translated: CASSSGGVEQYF.

V usage is TRBV7-2 and J usage is TRBJ2-3; 9 bases are a match to TRBD2. V was clipped by 1 base and J by 3 bases; unmatched bases: 11. The germline gives CDR1 SGHTA, CDR2 FQGNSA. CDR3 length: 18 residues. The CDR3 loop is CASSLGFLGSGGTDTQYF. The CDR3 DNA follows: TGTGCCAGCAGCTTAGGATTTTTGGGTAGCGGGGGAACAGATACGCAGTATTTT.

The CDR3 loop is CASSPGGGNTEAFF. The CDR3 DNA follows: TGCGCCAGCAGCCCGGGGGGAGGAAACACTGAAGCTTTCTTT. The chain is built from TRBV5-1 and TRBJ1-1; maybe TRBD1 (5 bases). Germline assignment: CDR1 SGHRS and CDR2 YFSETQ. CDR3 length: 14 amino acids. The ends were cut back, 4 bases at V and 2 bases at J, with 12 bases in the middle.